This T cell receptor beta chain appears in the sequencing data of a study of cytomegalovirus exposure and HLA in healthy donors. Study details: Drawn from HLA-typed donors, about 82 million unique TCRs were held in an early data release.

With respect to this clone: Antigen specificity is unknown.

Researchers ran the PCR with 60 Vbeta and 13 Jbeta primers. Clones were read by immunoSEQ multiplex PCR, and TCRdb kept only the in-frame ones, dropping some. This table holds fewer than 80,000 clones, 60% to 80% found once. V was cut by 3 bases and J by 8 bases, with 10 bases left in between. This CDR3 is 12 amino acids long. CDR1 and CDR2 from the germline V gene are SQVTM and ANQGSEA. Study-wide points: For TCR beta chains, V- and J-gene trimming was later linked to a missense DCLRE1C variant.

Source material: PBMCs. The chain has TRBV29-1 and TRBJ1-4; no clear D gene. This sequence was found in a woman in her thirties or forties in good health and CMV-seropositive. CDR3 residues: CSVDPGSEKLFF. The CDR3 DNA reads as TGCAGCGTTGATCCGGGTTCGGAAAAACTGTTTTTT.